Sequencing of this TCR beta chain was carried out in a study of monozygotic twins with cystic fibrosis. Study results and limitations: Low clonality (median roughly 0.0099) suggested a mostly naive repertoire. Nucleotide-identical clonotype sharing was significantly higher within monozygotic CF twin pairs than between unrelated CF individuals.

The CDR3 length is 13 residues. Germline-derived CDR1 and CDR2 are KGHSH and LQKENI. The V and J ends lost 3 bases and 5 bases respectively, with 8 bases between them. Sequenced by immunoSEQ multiplex PCR; TCRdb stores in-frame clones only, minus some. Among around 36,000 clones, more than 55% were seen once, and the ten largest hold around 0.8%. Comment on this clone: The antigen is unknown.

This chain joins TRBV18 and TRBJ1-5; D call uncertain. What was sequenced was blood. This sequence originates from a girl aged 5-17 years with cystic fibrosis. CDR3: CASSPDLDQPQHF. CDR3 nucleotides: TGTGCCAGCTCACCTGACCTGGATCAGCCCCAGCATTTT.